This T cell receptor (beta chain) is from a study of T cells in Graves' hyperthyroidism and ophthalmopathy (dated by TCRdb to between 2018 and 2021). For the study in its entirety: Peripheral blood was sampled at the time of initial diagnosis, prior to any treatment. A discovery cohort of 95 to 100 patients, 43 with Graves' ophthalmopathy and 57 with stable Graves' hyperthyroidism, was used to find distinguishing TCR V-J signatures. Prospective prediction of ophthalmopathy was tested in an independent validation cohort of fewer than 20 hyperthyroidism patients and 17 patients who later progressed to ophthalmopathy. The roughly 100 discovery patients were divided at random into training and test sets in a 7:3 ratio. Thyroid tissue and blood T-cell repertoires from six Graves' hyperthyroidism patients were also compared in the study. After blood sampling, hyperthyroidism patients were treated with methimazole at a starting dose of 30 mg daily, and ophthalmopathy patients were treated with high-dose intravenous methylprednisolone. The paper reports TCR Vbeta CDR3 sequencing of roughly 140 peripheral blood samples: under 45 ophthalmopathy, fewer than 80 hyperthyroidism and about 17 progressor patients. Results and caveats for the whole study, not just this receptor: Ophthalmopathy was separated from stable hyperthyroidism by a 13 V-J signature model, with roughly 88% sensitivity and roughly 84% specificity obtained in cross-validation and 80%/75% obtained in testing. No statistical method was used to fix the sample size in advance, and group allocation was not hidden from the investigators. Most expanded thyroid clonotypes (frequency above 0.001) were also detected in blood, a finding suggesting that blood repertoires may reflect thyroid immune responses. In validation, the model predicted progression to ophthalmopathy with 65% to 71% sensitivity and about 73% specificity, a median of around 6.6 months before onset.

Stable Graves' hyperthyroidism was defined as the absence of progression to ophthalmopathy over 18 months of follow-up. Hyperthyroidism patients were aged 18 to 65 years and newly diagnosed, with disease duration of less than 2 months. Exclusion was applied to patients with uncontrolled infections, other autoimmune diseases, pregnancy or lactation. Diagnoses relied on clinical symptoms, serum thyroxine and TRAb, thyroid ultrasound and orbital computed tomography. PBMCs were separated from under 12 ml of fresh peripheral blood using Ficoll-Paque density gradient centrifugation. Total RNA was extracted with Trizol reagent, and quality was checked on an Agilent 2100 Bioanalyzer. This clonotype was seen ten or more times. Its antigen is not yet known. Base-call qualities are not available, and no considerably larger clone is one nucleotide away. TCR beta CDR3 regions were amplified from RNA transcripts. For the first round of RT-PCR on the TCR CDR3, the HTBI primer set was used together with the Qiagen OneStep RT-PCR kit. The libraries were constructed in a second round of multiplex PCR and then size-selected and purified. Libraries were sequenced paired-end with 100 bp reads on an Illumina HiSeq2000. In the authors' own workflow: SOAPnuke was used to process the raw data, removing reads that contained adapters or uncalled bases, had a mean Phred below 15, or lacked an exact match to the constant primer or identifier. High-quality paired reads were merged with COPE v1.2.5, and unique nucleotide sequences were defined as clonotypes. MiTCR v1.1 was used to align clonotypes to the IMGT TRBV, TRBD and TRBJ reference segments. The analysis was restricted to V-J combinations with a frequency above 0.0001, which together covered 99% to 99.2% of the repertoires. The TCS score was defined as the ratio of F50 (clonal expansion) to E x V (chaos), calculated using BLOSUM62-based TCRdist between CDR3 peptides within each V-J. Welch's t-statistics and random forest reduced 514 V-J features to about 12, which were used in a naive Bayes classifier (R e1071). TCRdb cleaned the public reads at Q25 with fastp, built clones with MiXCR and kept in-frame beta chains. Every distinct CDR3 protein forms one entry, paired with its most common genes and DNA. The V and J calls follow TCRdb's processing rather than the paper's. The sample includes about 420,000 distinct CDR3 sequences, with roughly an eighth observed a single time. Less than 6.5% of the sample is held by the ten biggest clonotypes.

The CDR3 runs 12 amino acids, cysteine and phenylalanine included. The kept DNA is CDR3 alone, 36 bases in frame from the first base. V drops 6 bases and J drops 7 bases, leaving 10 bases in between. CDR1 and CDR2 are read off the germline V gene as MDHEN and SYDVKM. The sequence came from a woman aged 18-29 years with Graves' hyperthyroidism. The specimen sequenced was blood. The chain was built from TRBV28 and TRBJ2-1; too little of a D gene remains to name it. The CDR3 region reads CASSSISNEQFF. The DNA sequence reads TGTGCCAGCAGCTCGATCTCGAATGAGCAGTTCTTC.